Below, 25 T cell receptor beta chains from the same sample are listed, as sequenced in a study of T cell changes during pregnancy in multiple sclerosis. Sequencing was performed with immunoSEQ multiplex PCR; in TCRdb, only in-frame clones are kept and a portion is missing. The sample includes tens of thousands of clones, 85% to 95% seen only once; the top ten take over 2%. The material sequenced was peripheral blood, taken before pregnancy. The receptors here all came from a female donor with multiple sclerosis, enrolled in a pregnancy study.

The chain carries TRBV27 and TRBJ2-7, with D possibly TRBD2 on 5 matching bases. The CDR3 has 15 residues. V lost 10 bases, J lost 4 bases, and 23 bases lay in between. The germline V gene encodes CDR1 MNHEY and CDR2 SMNVEV (reference sequence). The CDR3, as DNA: TGTGCCACCGCACCGGGGTCCTACTCCCTTTACGAGCAGTACTTC. It encodes CATAPGSYSLYEQYF.

The chain is built from TRBV29-1 and TRBJ2-7; possibly TRBD1 for D (5 bases). Trimming removed 0 bases at V and 5 bases at J, with 8 bases between. This CDR3 has 12 amino acids. CDR1 is SQVTM, CDR2 ANQGSEA, per germline. CDR3: CSVEEVGDEQYF. The CDR3 DNA reads TGCAGCGTTGAAGAAGTAGGGGACGAGCAGTACTTC.

The rearrangement links TRBV5-4 to TRBJ2-3; TRBD2 aligns across 10 bases. The V and J ends lost 0 bases and 2 bases, in that order; junction bases with no gene match: 6. The CDR3 runs 17 residues. From germline, CDR1 is SGHNT and CDR2 YYREEE (reference sequence). The CDR3 bases are TGTGCCAGCAGCTTGGCCCCGACTAGCGGGTTCACAGATACGCAGTATTTT. This gives the protein CASSLAPTSGFTDTQYF. The whole variable domain, remainder taken from reference TRBV5-4 and TRBJ2-3, is ETGVTQSPTHLIKTRGQQVTLRCSSQSGHNTVSWYQQALGQGPQFIFQYYREEENGRGNFPPRFSGLQFPNYSSELNVNALELDDSALYLCASSLAPTSGFTDTQYFGPGTRLTVL.

Written as DNA, the CDR3 is TGTGCCAGCAGCCCCTCCTATGGCTACACCTTC. It specifies CASSPSYGYTF. The chain joins TRBV7-2 to TRBJ1-2; D unclear. V lost 5 bases and J 4 bases, leaving 5 bases between the germline ends. CDR3 length equals 11 residues. Germline CDR1 and CDR2: SGHTA and FQGNSA.

The gene calls are TRBV19 and TRBJ1-1; 10 nucleotides match TRBD1. With V trimmed by 5 bases and J by 5 bases, 5 bases remained unmatched. Germline CDR1 reads LNHDA; CDR2 reads SQIVND (reference sequence). The CDR3 is made up of 14 amino acids. The CDR3 region has the DNA TGTGCCAGTAGTCTAGGACAGGGGGGGACTGAAGCTTTCTTT. Translated: CASSLGQGGTEAFF.

This clone came up once. The rearrangement uses TRBV6-1 and TRBJ2-3; 13 bases are shared with TRBD2. The ends lost 4 bases at V and 5 bases at J; junction bases unmatched: 9. The CDR3 consists of 17 residues. The germline gives CDR1 MNHNS, CDR2 SASEGT. The CDR3 loop reads CASSAGGLAGARDTQYF. CDR3 DNA: TGTGCCAGCAGTGCCGGTGGACTAGCGGGAGCAAGAGATACGCAGTATTTT.

As DNA, the CDR3 is TGTGCCAGCAGCTTAAGGCTAGCGGGAGGATTCAGCACAGATACGCAGTATTTT. Amino acid sequence: CASSLRLAGGFSTDTQYF. The chain uses TRBV13 and TRBJ2-3; TRBD2 matches at 11 bases. V lost 2 bases, J lost 0 bases, and 7 bases stayed unmatched. Looked up from germline, CDR1 is PRHDT and CDR2 is FYEKMQ (reference sequence). The CDR3 is made up of 18 amino acids.

The gene calls are TRBV18 and TRBJ2-3; 8 bases map to TRBD1. J was trimmed by 3 bases and V by 3 bases; bases with no gene match: 2. Germline assignment: CDR1 KGHSH and CDR2 LQKENI. CDR3 length: 14 amino acids. The DNA for the CDR3 is TGTGCCAGCTCACCCCAGGGGGCTACAGATACGCAGTATTTT. Its translation: CASSPQGATDTQYF. The variable domain in full, with the rest retrieved from reference TRBV18 and TRBJ2-3, is NAGVMQNPRHLVRRRGQEARLRCSPMKGHSHVYWYRQLPEEGLKFMVYLQKENIIDESGMPKERFSAEFPKEGPSILRIQQVVRGDSAAYFCASSPQGATDTQYFGPGTRLTVL.

The J gene is TRBJ1-4, the V gene TRBV5-5; 11 bases are shared with TRBD1. The CDR3 is 15 residues long. With 3 bases clipped from V and 7 bases from J, the junction kept 5 bases outside the gene matches. The germline V gene has CDR1 SGHKS and CDR2 YYEKEE (reference sequence). CDR3 sequence reads: CASSSQGQGAEKLFF. In DNA, the CDR3 is TGTGCCAGCAGCTCTCAAGGACAGGGGGCTGAAAAACTGTTTTTT. The full variable domain, completed using reference TRBV5-5 and TRBJ1-4, is DAGVTQSPTHLIKTRGQQVTLRCSPISGHKSVSWYQQVLGQGPQFIFQYYEKEERGRGNFPDRFSARQFPNYSSELNVNALLLGDSALYLCASSSQGQGAEKLFFGSGTQLSVL.

The chain's CDR3 is CASSEGQPGGYTF. CDR3 in DNA: TGCGCCAGCAGCGAGGGACAGCCTGGAGGCTACACCTTC. The J gene is TRBJ1-2, the V gene TRBV5-1; 7 bases are shared with TRBD1. Trimming at V came to 4 bases and at J to 8 bases, leaving 8 bases not matched to a gene. In germline, CDR1 is SGHRS, CDR2 YFSETQ. The CDR3 runs to 13 residues.

The chain couples TRBV6-5 to TRBJ1-2, with D maybe TRBD1 (5 bases). V lost 0 bases and J lost 8, with 13 bases in between. The CDR3 spans 14 residues. CDR1 is MNHEY, CDR2 SVGAGI, per germline. As DNA, the CDR3 is TGTGCCAGCAGTTACTCGATGGGGGGAATGGGCTACACCTTC. Its protein product is CASSYSMGGMGYTF.

The chain employs TRBV7-9 and TRBJ2-7; 7 bases are a match to TRBD2. The V gene's germline CDR1 is SEHNR and CDR2 FQNEAQ (reference sequence). This CDR3 is built from 15 residues. V gave up 0 bases and J gave up 2 bases; unmatched junction bases: 4. CDR3 coding DNA: TGTGCCAGCAGCTTAGCCTCCGGGACTACCTACGAGCAGTACTTC. It is translated as CASSLASGTTYEQYF.

This clone came up once. The CDR3 coding sequence is TGTGCCAGCAGCCAAGTAGGGGCGGGAAGTTATGCAGATACGCAGTATTTT. Translated, it gives CASSQVGAGSYADTQYF. The rearrangement joins TRBV4-2 to TRBJ2-3; the D gene is possibly TRBD2 (6 bases). The germline gives CDR1 LGHNA, CDR2 YNFKEQ. V was clipped by 1 base and J by 4 bases, with 18 bases between them. This CDR3 has 17 amino acids.

The chain uses TRBV7-9 and TRBJ2-1; tentatively, D is TRBD1 (6 bases). Trimming removed 1 base at V and 5 bases at J, with 15 bases between. The CDR3 sequence is 16 residues long. Germline V gene lookup returns CDR1 SEHNR and CDR2 FQNEAQ (reference sequence). Here the CDR3 DNA reads TGTGCCAGCAGCTTAGGTGGGGGCGGAAATAACAATGAGCAGTTCTTC. The encoded protein is CASSLGGGGNNNEQFF.

This chain links TRBV27 with TRBJ2-3, with 16 bases fitting TRBD2. Germline assignment: CDR1 MNHEY and CDR2 SMNVEV (reference sequence). The CDR3 has 17 residues. V lost 6 bases, J lost 2 bases, and 5 bases stayed unmatched. DNA of the CDR3: TGTGCCAGCAGCCTCGGGACTAGCGGGAGGGTCACAGATACGCAGTATTTT. This encodes CASSLGTSGRVTDTQYF.

The rearrangement uses TRBV9 and TRBJ2-1, with D maybe TRBD2 (6 bases). The V and J ends lost 4 bases and 0 bases respectively, with 11 bases between them. The CDR3 has 15 residues. CDR1 and CDR2 from the germline V gene are SGDLS and YYNGEE. The CDR3 DNA follows: TGTGCCAGCAGCATCCGGGGACTCTCCTACAATGAGCAGTTCTTC. This encodes CASSIRGLSYNEQFF.

The chain uses TRBV5-1 and TRBJ2-2; 8 bases agree with TRBD2. CDR3 length: 14 amino acids. Trimming at V came to 7 bases and at J to 1 base, leaving 3 bases not matched to a gene. In germline, CDR1 is SGHRS, CDR2 YFSETQ. DNA for the CDR3: TGCGCCAGCCGGACTAGCAGGAACACCGGGGAGCTGTTTTTT. Translating it yields CASRTSRNTGELFF.

The chain couples TRBV4-2 to TRBJ1-4; the match to TRBD1 covers 8 bases. With V trimmed by 3 bases and J by 8 bases, 14 bases remained unmatched. CDR1 is LGHNA and CDR2 is YNFKEQ in the germline V gene. This CDR3 has 17 residues. Written as DNA, the CDR3 is TGTGCCAGCAGCCATCCTAGTGGACAGGGCCTAAGAGAAAAACTGTTTTTT. Translating it yields CASSHPSGQGLREKLFF.

The chain has TRBV11-1 and TRBJ1-2; perhaps TRBD1 as D (5 bases). Trimming took off 2 bases at V and 4 bases at J, with 8 bases between the two ends. The germline V gene has CDR1 SGHAT and CDR2 FQDESV (reference sequence). CDR3 size: 13 residues. The CDR3 DNA reads as TGTGCCAGCAGCTTATTGGGGGGCTATGGCTACACCTTC. Its translation: CASSLLGGYGYTF.

The CDR3 region has the DNA TGCGCCAGCAGCCACCTGACAGGGGCCTTCTCTGGAAACACCATATATTTT. Protein product: CASSHLTGAFSGNTIYF. This chain uses TRBV4-1 with TRBJ1-3, with TRBD1 matching over 8 bases. The CDR3 length is 17 residues. CDR1 is MGHRA, CDR2 YSYEKL, per germline. Losses at the gene ends were 3 bases for V and 0 bases for J; bases not matched to a gene: 7.

The rearrangement joins TRBV10-3 to TRBJ2-1; D possibly corresponds to TRBD2 (6 bases). Trimming shortened V by 6 bases and J by 4 bases, and 19 bases separated the two germline ends. The length of the CDR3 is 16 residues. Germline V gene lookup returns CDR1 ENHRY and CDR2 SYGVKD. As DNA, the CDR3 is TGTGCCATCAGCGACAATCGGGAGTTCTCTTACAATGAGCAGTTCTTC. The encoded protein is CAISDNREFSYNEQFF.

V and J are TRBV27 and TRBJ2-7, with D perhaps TRBD2 (6 bases). V was shortened by 4 bases and J by 6 bases, with 19 bases between the two germline ends. Germline-derived CDR1 and CDR2 are MNHEY and SMNVEV (reference sequence). There are 15 residues in the CDR3. The CDR3 coding sequence is TGTGCCAGCAGTTATAGTACGGGAGACGTGGCCGAGCAGTACTTC. It yields the protein CASSYSTGDVAEQYF.

V usage is TRBV27 and J usage is TRBJ2-7, with a possible D match to TRBD2 (6 bases). The V end lost 8 bases, the J end lost 10 bases, and 21 bases lay between the germline ends. The CDR3 is made up of 13 amino acids. The germline V gene has CDR1 MNHEY and CDR2 SMNVEV (reference sequence). CDR3 sequence reads: CASSTRELDPQYF. CDR3 DNA sequence: TGTGCCAGCTCCACTCGGGAGTTAGACCCTCAGTACTTC.

The gene calls are TRBV11-2 and TRBJ2-6; 7 nucleotides align to TRBD2. The trim removed 5 bases at V and 2 bases at J, leaving 9 bases unmatched. CDR1 and CDR2 (germline): SGHAT, FQNNGV. This CDR3 has 17 residues. The CDR3 protein is CASSQSVSGTGANVLTF. In DNA, the CDR3 is TGTGCCAGCAGCCAGTCGGTCAGCGGGACTGGGGCCAACGTCCTGACTTTC.

The table lists this clone with a count of one. J is TRBJ2-5 and V is TRBV28, with D unresolved. The germline gives CDR1 MDHEN, CDR2 SYDVKM. V lost 1 base and J lost 5, with 8 bases in between. The CDR3 sequence is 13 residues long. The CDR3 DNA sequence: TGTGCCAGCAGTTTATCCGGGTCGGAGACCCAGTACTTC. Residues: CASSLSGSETQYF.